A single sample is the source of the 2 T cell receptor gamma chains below, sequenced in a study of gamma delta lymphoproliferative disorders and STAT genes. Genomic DNA from isolated PBMCs served as the sequencing template. TCRdb made new clone calls on the multiplex PCR reads using CATT. This sample has more than 1,500 gamma-chain clones, with roughly 20% found just once. The sequenced material came from blood. The source of these receptors is a human donor in good health.

Note on this clone: It is unclear where the CDR3 begins or ends on the DNA, so no DNA is shown, and the CDR3 is as TCRdb lists it. V gene TRGV4 was called; the J gene was not. Ends included, the CDR3 has 15 residues. Germline values: CDR1 EGSTGY, CDR2 YDSYTSSV. The CDR3 here is CATWDGSALAVEQHF.

This clone is categorized as large (0.1 to 1%). Other DNA variants within this sample encode the same CDR3. The chain is built from TRGV2 and TRGJ1 or TRGJ2. No J gene is reported in TCRdb; it was inferred here by comparing the DNA with germline. Germline CDR1 is EGSNGY and CDR2 is YDSYNSKV. The V gene end was trimmed by 1 base and the J gene end by 4 bases; junction bases not matched to a gene: 1. This CDR3 is built from 12 residues. Here the CDR3 DNA reads TGTGCCACCTGGGACGGATATTATAAGAAACTCTTT. It is translated as CATWDGYYKKLF.